What follows describes a single T cell receptor beta chain. This sample was included in a study of CD8 T cells in ankylosing spondylitis. Germline loops: CDR1 DFQATT, CDR2 SNEGSKA (reference sequence). V lost 4 bases, J lost 4 bases, and 11 bases lay in between. The CDR3 runs to 13 residues. MiXCR, applied by TCRdb to the 5' RACE reads, yields one record per CDR3 protein. The table lists approximately 350,000 distinct CDR3 sequences, 14% to 15% of them singletons. Sequencing used blood, either unsorted or a sorted T cell fraction (not recorded which). This chain links TRBV20-1 with TRBJ1-5; D possibly corresponds to TRBD1 (5 bases). This receptor was taken from a male donor with ankylosing spondylitis or in good health (not recorded which). CDR3 sequence: CSATQEGNQPQHF. Written as DNA, the CDR3 is TGCAGTGCTACACAGGAGGGGAATCAGCCCCAGCATTTT.